A few counts support the clone carrying this TCR beta chain. No antigen is known for it. Germline loops: CDR1 LGHNT, CDR2 FRNRAP. V shed 6 bases, J shed 8 bases, and the junction held 10 bases outside the gene matches. The CDR3 has 14 residues. This sample is part of a study of cytomegalovirus exposure and HLA in healthy donors. Points from the study as a whole: The dataset shows that most TCR sequences were rare, while some public TCRs occurred in many donors. Later on, an analysis showed TCR association rates differing by HLA locus, with DRB1 the most and HLA-C the fewest. Association of a missense DCLRE1C variant with TCR beta V- and J-gene trimming was reported in a later analysis. An ancestry cluster, one associated with Asian ancestry, reportedly showed fewer N-insertions than the approximately 660-donor mean in a later analysis.

60 Vbeta and 13 Jbeta primers were used in PCR. Assay: immunoSEQ multiplex PCR; the TCRdb copy retains only in-frame clones and omits some. The table has 40,000 to 55,000 clones, 72% seen once. This rearrangement joins TRBV12-5 to TRBJ1-2; 9 nucleotides align to TRBD1. The sequence was obtained from a woman aged 50 to 60 in good health and CMV-seronegative. What was sequenced was PBMCs. The DNA for the CDR3 is TGTGCTAGTGGCCGCCCGGGACAGGGCGGAGGCTACACCTTC. Encoded protein: CASGRPGQGGGYTF.